This T cell receptor (beta chain) was retrieved from a study of human T cells and chemical hapten exposure. As to time point: pre-sensitization, week 0. Stated treatment: therapeutic diphenylcyclopropenone sensitization with weekly scalp DPC. Germline loops: CDR1 SGHVS, CDR2 FNYEAQ. The CDR3 runs 15 residues. The ends lost 5 bases at V and 3 bases at J; junction bases unmatched: 8. TCRdb reanalysed the RACE reads using MiXCR and keeps one entry per CDR3 protein. This sample has fewer than 150,000 distinct CDR3 sequences, with about 13% found just once. This clonotype has more than one count but fewer than ten.

The specimen was whole blood, collected in connection with sensitization to the hapten diphenylcyclopropenone (DPC). The V gene is TRBV7-6, the J gene TRBJ2-3; 7 nucleotides line up with TRBD1. This receptor was obtained from a young woman with alopecia areata. Some clones in this sample may be carry-over from other donors' samples. This CDR3 reads CASSKQGSVTDTQYF. CDR3 in DNA: TGTGCCAGCAGCAAACAGGGGTCGGTGACAGATACGCAGTATTTT.